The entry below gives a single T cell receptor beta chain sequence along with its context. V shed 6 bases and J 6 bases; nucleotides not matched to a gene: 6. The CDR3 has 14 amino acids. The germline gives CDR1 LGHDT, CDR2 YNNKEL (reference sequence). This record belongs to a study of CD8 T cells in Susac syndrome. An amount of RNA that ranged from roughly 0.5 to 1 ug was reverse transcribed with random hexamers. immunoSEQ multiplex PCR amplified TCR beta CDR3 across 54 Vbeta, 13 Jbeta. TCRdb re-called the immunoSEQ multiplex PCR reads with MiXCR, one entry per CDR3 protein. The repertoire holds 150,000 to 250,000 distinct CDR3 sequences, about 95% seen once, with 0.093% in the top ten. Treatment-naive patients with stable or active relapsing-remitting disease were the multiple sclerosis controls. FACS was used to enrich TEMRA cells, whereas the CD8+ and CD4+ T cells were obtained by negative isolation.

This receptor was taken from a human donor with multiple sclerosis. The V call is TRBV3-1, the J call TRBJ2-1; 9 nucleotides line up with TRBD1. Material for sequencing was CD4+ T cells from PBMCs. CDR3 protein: CASRGTGLGNEQFF. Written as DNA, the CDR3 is TGTGCCAGCAGGGGGACAGGGTTAGGCAATGAGCAGTTCTTC.